This T cell receptor beta chain was recovered during a study of T cell repertoires in cytomegalovirus infection. Turning to the study itself: The authors used CMV epitopes that were HLA-C-restricted (recently identified) and HLA-B-restricted (well studied). Notes on the study in general: What dominated the ex vivo response were HLA-C-restricted CMV-specific TCR beta clonotypes.

With 1 base removed from V and 4 bases from J, the gap between germline ends came to 13 bases. The CDR3 is 15 residues long. Per germline, CDR1 SGHVS and CDR2 FNYEAQ. In TCRdb, the reads were re-called with MiXCR into one record per CDR3 protein. Among roughly 800,000 distinct CDR3 sequences listed, just under 30% were seen once. This clonotype was observed a handful of times. No antigen is known for it. The TCR originated in a human donor in good health (CMV status not recorded). Some clones in this sample may be carry-over from other donors' samples. This rearrangement joins TRBV7-6 to TRBJ1-1, with D perhaps TRBD1 (5 bases). The sample in question was cultured CD8+ T cells from PBMCs, obtained from culture after CMV antigen stimulation. The CDR3 region is CASSLGGGWSTEAFF. CDR3 sequence (DNA): TGTGCCAGCAGCTTAGGTGGGGGTTGGAGCACTGAAGCTTTCTTT. Variable domain in full (rest from reference TRBV7-6 and TRBJ1-1): GAGVSQSPRYKVTKRGQDVALRCDPISGHVSLYWYRQALGQGPEFLTYFNYEAQQDKSGLPNDRFSAERPEGSISTLTIQRTEQRDSAMYRCASSLGGGWSTEAFFGQGTRLTVV.